The following is a T cell receptor beta chain sequence with its context. Its antigen is as yet unknown. The data originate from a study of T cells in localized non-small cell lung cancer. Study-wide results and caveats: Uninvolved adjacent lung showed higher T cell clonality than tumor. A median of 57 clones ranked among the top 100 in tumor appeared in adjacent lung.

Libraries were prepared by immunoSEQ multiplex PCR; TCRdb keeps only in-frame clonotypes and omits some of them. In the table there are 21,000 or so clones, roughly 87% of which are singletons. The germline V gene has CDR1 SGHTA and CDR2 FQGNSA. Losses at the gene ends were 5 bases for V and 2 bases for J; bases not matched to a gene: 7. This CDR3 is built from 15 residues. This specimen was peripheral blood mononuclear cells, taken before any cancer treatment. The sequence was collected from a male donor at least 60 years old with stage II lung adenocarcinoma. V is TRBV7-2 and J is TRBJ2-3; TRBD2 aligns across 7 bases. The CDR3 DNA reads as TGTGCCAGCAGCCCCCGACTAGCTCACACAGATACGCAGTATTTT. This gives the protein CASSPRLAHTDTQYF.